A selection of T cell receptor beta chains follows, all from one sample in a study of blood T cells in healthy people across ages. MiXCR was run by TCRdb on the 5' RACE reads, yielding one entry per CDR3 protein. The profile shows 750,000 to 950,000 distinct CDR3 sequences, 25% to 30% of them singletons. These data are also associated with another study on T cells of mothers and their children.

The sequencing input was blood. Every receptor here comes from a woman in her thirties or forties in good health. The CDR3 runs from the conserved cysteine through the conserved F or W. D genes are given only for firm matches. Size values are once, few and many counts, or a class for expanded clones, and some rows have none.

v_gene,abundance,j_gene,len,d_gene,CDR3aa,CDR3nt
TRBV6-5,few,TRBJ1-4,14,NA,CASSYGAANEKLFF,TGTGCCAGCAGTTACGGGGCAGCTAATGAAAAACTGTTTTTT
TRBV14,many,TRBJ1-1,15,NA,CASSQEPLLNTEAFF,TGTGCCAGCAGCCAAGAGCCCCTATTAAACACTGAAGCTTTCTTT
TRBV28,once,TRBJ2-5,15,NA,CASKIDLLVYNEQYF,TGTGCTAGCAAAATTGATCTACTGGTCTACAATGAGCAGTACTTC
TRBV2,few,TRBJ2-5,14,TRBD1,CASQQTTGLETQYF,TGTGCCAGCCAACAAACGACAGGGTTGGAGACCCAGTACTTC
TRBV27,NA,TRBJ1-2,14,NA,CASSLSRGASGYTF,TGTGCCAGCAGTTTATCACGGGGGGCTAGCGGCTACACCTTC
TRBV11-3,many,TRBJ2-6,17,TRBD1,CASSPGQGGSGANVLTF,TGTGCCAGCAGCCCCGGACAGGGGGGCTCTGGGGCCAACGTCCTGACTTTC
TRBV3-1,few,TRBJ1-2,16,TRBD1,CASSQGGGVLSAGYTF,TGTGCCAGCAGCCAAGGAGGGGGCGTGCTGAGTGCTGGCTACACCTTC
TRBV28,NA,TRBJ1-2,12,NA,CASSPGGYDYTF,TGTGCCAGCAGTCCGGGGGGCTATGACTACACCTTC
TRBV11-1,NA,TRBJ2-1,12,NA,CASSPGGQPEFF,TGTGCCAGCAGCCCGGGAGGACAGCCGGAGTTCTTC
TRBV2,NA,TRBJ2-1,14,NA,CASSRLAQGHEQFF,TGTGCCAGCAGCCGACTCGCTCAGGGCCATGAGCAGTTCTTC
TRBV6-6,NA,TRBJ2-1,15,TRBD1,CASSRPGQVSGEQFF,TGTGCCAGCAGCCGCCCGGGACAGGTCAGCGGTGAGCAGTTCTTC
TRBV3-1,NA,TRBJ2-7,13,NA,CASSQGSRYVQYF,TGTGCCAGCAGCCAAGGTTCTCGATACGTGCAGTACTTC
TRBV5-1,many,TRBJ2-5,14,NA,CASSSGTAVETQYF,TGCGCCAGCAGCTCCGGGACGGCAGTAGAGACCCAGTACTTC
TRBV4-3,many,TRBJ1-4,15,NA,CASSQELTGAEKLFF,TGCGCCAGCAGCCAAGAATTGACAGGTGCGGAAAAACTGTTTTTT
TRBV9,many,TRBJ2-7,12,NA,CASSANSYEQYF,TGTGCCAGCAGCGCCAACAGCTACGAGCAGTACTTC
TRBV20-1,NA,TRBJ1-2,13,NA,CSARGGQAYGYTF,TGCAGTGCTAGAGGCGGCCAGGCGTATGGCTACACCTTC
TRBV9,many,TRBJ2-1,14,NA,CASSSRSSYNEQFF,TGTGCCAGCAGCTCCCGTAGCTCCTACAATGAGCAGTTCTTC
TRBV12-3/TRBV12-4,NA,TRBJ2-7,13,TRBD1,CTSSRQGGSEQYF,TGTACCAGCAGTCGACAGGGCGGTAGCGAGCAGTACTTC
TRBV5-1,many,TRBJ2-2,14,NA,CASNSEGFTGELFF,TGCGCCAGCAACTCCGAGGGCTTCACCGGGGAGCTGTTTTTT
TRBV5-5,many,TRBJ1-2,15,NA,CASSLVAGGDYGYTF,TGTGCCAGCAGCTTAGTGGCGGGGGGCGACTATGGCTACACCTTC
TRBV4-1,NA,TRBJ2-1,16,NA,CASSQDFRGRYNEQFF,TGCGCCAGCAGCCAAGATTTTCGGGGGCGATACAATGAGCAGTTCTTC
TRBV4-1,NA,TRBJ2-1,16,NA,CASSQTPLTSYNEQFF,TGCGCCAGCAGCCAAACCCCCTTAACTTCCTACAATGAGCAGTTCTTC
TRBV7-9,many,TRBJ2-7,14,TRBD1,CASTPTGGIYEQYF,TGTGCCAGCACCCCGACAGGGGGAATCTACGAGCAGTACTTC
TRBV7-9,few,TRBJ2-6,12,NA,CAGSLGANVLTF,TGTGCCGGCTCCTTGGGGGCCAACGTCCTGACTTTC
TRBV21-1,NA,TRBJ2-5,17,NA,CASSTKSGMTDRETQYF,TGTGCCAGCAGCACTAAGAGCGGGATGACAGACCGAGAGACCCAGTACTTC
TRBV5-1,NA,TRBJ2-1,12,TRBD2,CASSLGEGEQFF,TGCGCCAGCAGCTTGGGGGAGGGAGAGCAGTTCTTC
TRBV6-2/TRBV6-3,many,TRBJ1-1,13,NA,CASSRGQNTEAFF,TGTGCCAGCAGTAGAGGACAGAACACTGAAGCTTTCTTT
TRBV29-1,NA,TRBJ2-7,12,NA,CSVEAQGSLQYF,TGCAGCGTTGAAGCTCAGGGGAGTCTTCAGTACTTC
TRBV29-1,NA,TRBJ1-1,12,TRBD1,CCAGQVNTEAFF,TGTTGCGCTGGACAGGTGAACACTGAAGCTTTCTTT
TRBV5-1,once,TRBJ1-2,14,NA,CASSREQETYVYTF,TGCGCCAGCAGCCGGGAACAGGAGACCTATGTCTACACCTTC
TRBV12-3/TRBV12-4,NA,TRBJ2-4,12,NA,CASSWGQNIQYF,TGTGCCAGCAGTTGGGGACAAAACATTCAGTACTTC
TRBV19,NA,TRBJ2-7,16,NA,CASSIMGGLAATEQYF,TGTGCCAGTAGTATAATGGGGGGCCTTGCGGCAACCGAGCAGTACTTC
TRBV7-3,NA,TRBJ1-1,14,NA,CVSSRSVGSTEAFF,TGTGTCAGCAGCCGAAGCGTCGGCAGCACTGAAGCTTTCTTT
TRBV29-1,few,TRBJ1-2,15,TRBD1,CSVPDWTGVPYGYTF,TGCAGCGTGCCGGATTGGACAGGGGTCCCCTATGGCTACACCTTC
TRBV20-1,NA,TRBJ1-5,14,TRBD1,CSARDRQGDQPQHF,TGCAGTGCTAGAGACCGACAGGGAGATCAGCCCCAGCATTTT
TRBV10-3,few,TRBJ1-2,13,NA,CAISEEGDYGYTF,TGTGCCATCAGTGAAGAGGGGGACTATGGCTACACCTTC
TRBV7-2,NA,TRBJ1-1,13,NA,CACRWGLNTEAFF,TGCGCCTGTAGATGGGGCCTGAACACTGAAGCTTTCTTT
TRBV11-2,few,TRBJ1-5,14,NA,CAVSVATRDQPQHF,TGTGCAGTCTCCGTGGCAACTCGCGATCAGCCCCAGCATTTT
TRBV6-6,NA,TRBJ1-4,14,NA,CVSSYGRGGEKLFF,TGCGTCAGCAGTTACGGCAGGGGAGGCGAAAAACTGTTTTTT
TRBV12-3/TRBV12-4,many,TRBJ2-7,13,NA,CASTSDRTYEQYF,TGTGCCAGCACCTCGGACAGAACCTACGAGCAGTACTTC
TRBV6-2/TRBV6-3,NA,TRBJ1-4,15,NA,CASSGPGRTNEKLFF,TGTGCCAGCAGTGGGCCGGGACGGACGAATGAAAAACTGTTTTTT
TRBV20-1,many,TRBJ2-5,14,NA,CSARDLQGLETQYF,TGCAGTGCTAGAGACCTCCAGGGGCTGGAGACCCAGTACTTC
TRBV20-1,NA,TRBJ1-2,14,NA,CSASRGGGRDGYTF,TGCAGTGCTAGTAGGGGGGGAGGAAGAGATGGCTACACCTTC
TRBV24-1,NA,TRBJ2-3,14,NA,CATSEWTSTDTQYF,TGTGCCACCAGTGAGTGGACCAGCACAGATACGCAGTATTTT
TRBV14,NA,TRBJ2-7,14,NA,CANSQETGYYEQYF,TGTGCCAACAGCCAAGAAACAGGGTACTACGAGCAGTACTTC
TRBV11-2,few,TRBJ2-7,14,NA,CTSSLQGGPYEQYF,TGTACCAGCAGCCTACAGGGGGGGCCCTACGAGCAGTACTTC
TRBV19,NA,TRBJ1-2,13,NA,CASSITGLYGHTF,TGTGCCAGTAGTATTACGGGTCTCTATGGCCACACCTTC
TRBV7-8,many,TRBJ1-2,15,TRBD1,CASSHTGQGGYGYTF,TGTGCCAGCAGCCACACCGGGCAGGGGGGCTATGGCTACACCTTC
TRBV12-3/TRBV12-4,few,TRBJ2-5,15,NA,CASTESRVLEETQYF,TGTGCCAGCACCGAAAGCAGGGTCTTAGAAGAGACCCAGTACTTC
TRBV6-5,NA,TRBJ2-6,18,TRBD1,CASSYRDRPISGANVLTF,TGTGCCAGCAGTTACCGGGACAGGCCAATCTCTGGGGCCAACGTCCTGACTTTC
TRBV10-3,many,TRBJ2-1,14,NA,CAIVSGDAYNEQFF,TGTGCCATCGTTTCTGGGGACGCTTACAATGAGCAGTTCTTC
TRBV5-1,many,TRBJ2-5,15,NA,CASSFDPGSQETQYF,TGCGCCAGCAGCTTTGATCCAGGTTCCCAAGAGACCCAGTACTTC
TRBV18,few,TRBJ2-3,13,NA,CASGRGGTDTQYF,TGTGCCAGCGGGCGCGGGGGCACAGATACGCAGTATTTT